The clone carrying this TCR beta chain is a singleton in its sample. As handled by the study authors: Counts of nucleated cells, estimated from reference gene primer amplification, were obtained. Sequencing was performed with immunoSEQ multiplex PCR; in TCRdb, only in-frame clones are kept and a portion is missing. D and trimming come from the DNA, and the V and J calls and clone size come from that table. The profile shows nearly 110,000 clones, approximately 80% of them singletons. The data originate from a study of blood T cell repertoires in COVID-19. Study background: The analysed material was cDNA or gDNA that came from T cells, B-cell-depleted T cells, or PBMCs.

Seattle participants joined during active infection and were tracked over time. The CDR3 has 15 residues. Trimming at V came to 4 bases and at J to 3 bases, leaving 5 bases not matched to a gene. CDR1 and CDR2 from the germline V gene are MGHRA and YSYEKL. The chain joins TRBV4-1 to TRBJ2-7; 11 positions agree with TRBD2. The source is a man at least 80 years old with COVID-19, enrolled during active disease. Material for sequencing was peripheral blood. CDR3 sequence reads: CASSPGTSGDYEQYF. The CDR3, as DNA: TGCGCCAGCAGCCCAGGGACTAGCGGAGACTACGAGCAGTACTTC.